The 20 T cell receptor beta chains in this list originate from one sample, sequenced in a study of blood T cell repertoires in COVID-19. The table came from immunoSEQ multiplex PCR; TCRdb's copy has only in-frame clones and leaves some out. The data hold 240,000 or so clones, with roughly 76% observed a single time. The sample was peripheral blood. The source is an elderly woman with COVID-19, enrolled during active disease.

The chain joins TRBV3-1 (or the pseudogene TRBV3-2) to TRBJ1-6; a weak D match, TRBD1 (5 bases). In germline, CDR1 is LGHDT, CDR2 YNNKEL (reference sequence). V was cut by 1 base and J by 9 bases, with 10 bases left in between. This CDR3 has 14 residues. CDR3 coding DNA: TGTGCCAGCAGCCAAGTGGGGGGTAGTTCACCCCTCCACTTT. Encoded protein: CASSQVGGSSPLHF.

J is TRBJ2-1 and V is TRBV3-1 (or the pseudogene TRBV3-2); D not certain. The CDR3 is 15 amino acids. In germline, CDR1 is LGHDT, CDR2 YNNKEL (reference sequence). Trimming pared 4 bases from V and 8 bases from J, leaving 18 bases between. CDR3: CASSRELVSSHEQFF. In nucleotides, the CDR3 is TGTGCCAGCAGCCGTGAGCTAGTAAGTTCTCATGAGCAGTTCTTC.

Only one count was recorded for this clone. J is TRBJ1-6 and V is TRBV10-3; 7 bases are a match to TRBD1. The V gene's germline CDR1 is ENHRY and CDR2 SYGVKD. This CDR3 is 14 amino acids long. With 6 bases clipped from V and 5 bases from J, the junction kept 4 bases outside the gene matches. For the CDR3, the DNA is TGTGCCATCAGCTGGGACAGAGATAATTCACCCCTCCACTTT. Its protein is CAISWDRDNSPLHF.

V is TRBV30 and J is TRBJ1-2; 7 bases line up with TRBD1. CDR3 length: 15 amino acids. The V segment lost 7 bases and the J segment 0 bases; nucleotides outside the gene matches: 11. Per the germline V gene, CDR1 is GTSNPN and CDR2 is SVGIG (reference sequence). The CDR3 sequence is CASRTQGEANYGYTF. CDR3 sequence (DNA): TGTGCCTCGCGGACGCAGGGGGAGGCTAACTATGGCTACACCTTC.

CDR3 residues: CASSQAGNGNTIYF. The CDR3 bases are TGTGCCAGCAGCCAAGCAGGGAATGGAAACACCATATATTTT. This sequence joins TRBV3-1 (or the pseudogene TRBV3-2) and TRBJ1-3, with D possibly TRBD1 on 5 matching bases. The CDR3 has 14 amino acids. The ends were cut back, 1 base at V and 3 bases at J, with 7 bases in the middle. The germline V gene has CDR1 LGHDT and CDR2 YNNKEL (reference sequence).

This clone was picked up a small number of times. The chain is built from TRBV4-1 and TRBJ1-5; D not certain. Germline V gene data show CDR1 as MGHRA and CDR2 as YSYEKL. V was pared by 5 bases and J by 0 bases, with 8 bases between. This CDR3 has 14 residues. CDR3 DNA sequence: TGCGCCAGCAGCGAACAGTATAGCAATCAGCCCCAGCATTTT. Protein product: CASSEQYSNQPQHF.

This clone was recorded once. This chain connects TRBV6-5 to TRBJ2-7, with 7 nucleotides matching TRBD2. Germline V gene sequence: CDR1 MNHEY, CDR2 SVGAGI. Trimming took 6 bases from V and 4 from J; bases not matched to a gene: 9. The CDR3 length is 14 residues. The CDR3 protein is CASSLRDGGYEQYF. The CDR3 DNA reads as TGTGCCAGCAGCCTCCGGGACGGGGGGTACGAGCAGTACTTC.

Only a few counts were recorded for this clone. The chain couples TRBV4-1 to TRBJ1-6; D remains unclear. The CDR3 extends over 15 amino acids. From germline, CDR1 is MGHRA and CDR2 YSYEKL. The V end lost 3 bases, the J end lost 9 bases, and 15 bases lay between the germline ends. CDR3 coding DNA: TGCGCCAGCAGCCAGACCTCTTGGGGAGGTTCACCCCTCCACTTT. It yields the protein CASSQTSWGGSPLHF.

V and J are TRBV7-2 and TRBJ2-2; no clear D. Germline V gives CDR1 SGHTA, CDR2 FQGNSA. This CDR3 has 15 residues. Trimming cost V 1 base and J 1 base, with 7 bases left between them. As DNA, the CDR3 is TGTGCCAGCAGCTTAGACAGCTTGAACACCGGGGAGCTGTTTTTT. Translated: CASSLDSLNTGELFF.

The chain carries TRBV5-1 and TRBJ2-1, with D possibly being TRBD1 (5 bases). Germline V CDR1 and CDR2: SGHRS, YFSETQ. V was clipped by 0 bases and J by 6 bases, with 10 bases between them. The length of the CDR3 is 14 residues. CDR3 DNA sequence: TGCGCCAGCAGCTTGGGACAGATAGGCAATGAGCAGTTCTTC. Amino acids: CASSLGQIGNEQFF. The whole variable domain, filled in from reference TRBV5-1 and TRBJ2-1, reads KAGVTQTPRYLIKTRGQQVTLSCSPISGHRSVSWYQQTPGQGLQFLFEYFSETQRNKGNFPGRFSGRQFSNSRSEMNVSTLELGDSALYLCASSLGQIGNEQFFGPGTRLTVL.

The chain links TRBV5-1 to TRBJ1-4; the D gene is possibly TRBD1 (6 bases). CDR1 SGHRS and CDR2 YFSETQ come from the germline V gene. The length of the CDR3 is 15 residues. V lost 4 bases and J 2 bases, leaving 12 bases between the germline ends. CDR3 in amino acids: CASSTQGMTNEKLFF. The CDR3 DNA follows: TGCGCCAGCAGCACACAGGGAATGACTAATGAAAAACTGTTTTTT.

The chain carries TRBV9 and TRBJ2-4; 8 bases line up with TRBD2. V shed 0 bases, J shed 8 bases, and the junction held 4 bases outside the gene matches. The CDR3 sequence is 14 residues long. Germline lookup yields CDR1 SGDLS and CDR2 YYNGEE. The CDR3 loop is CASSVGGRRDIQYF. The CDR3 DNA follows: TGTGCCAGCAGCGTAGGCGGGAGGAGGGACATTCAGTACTTC. Drawing the rest from reference TRBV9 and TRBJ2-4, the complete variable domain is DSGVTQTPKHLITATGQRVTLRCSPRSGDLSVYWYQQSLDQGLQFLIQYYNGEERAKGNILERFSAQQFPDLHSELNLSSLELGDSALYFCASSVGGRRDIQYFGAGTRLSVL.

The chain couples TRBV2 to TRBJ1-2; no firm D call. Between the trimmed V and J ends, which lost 1 base and 8 bases, there was a span of 11 bases. Germline CDR1 reads SNHLY; CDR2 reads FYNNEI. The CDR3 has 13 residues. The DNA for the CDR3 is TGTGCCAGCAGTGAAGGGGAGTTTCCCGGCTACACCTTC. It encodes CASSEGEFPGYTF.

The V call is TRBV19, the J call TRBJ1-2; the D gene is possibly TRBD1 (5 bases). Germline assignment: CDR1 LNHDA and CDR2 SQIVND (reference sequence). With 5 bases removed from V and 7 bases from J, the gap between germline ends came to 17 bases. This CDR3 spans 14 amino acids. The CDR3 is CASSLGEIRSGYTF. Here the CDR3 DNA reads TGTGCCAGTAGTCTAGGGGAGATAAGAAGTGGCTACACCTTC.

This clone is a singleton in its sample. The V and J genes are TRBV3-1 (or the pseudogene TRBV3-2) and TRBJ1-1; tentatively, D is TRBD1 (5 bases). With 3 bases removed from V and 7 bases from J, the gap between germline ends came to 12 bases. This CDR3 region has 13 residues. Germline CDR1 is LGHDT and CDR2 is YNNKEL (reference sequence). CDR3 sequence (DNA): TGTGCCAGCAGCCACAGGGCTTCCCTTGAAGCTTTCTTT. It specifies CASSHRASLEAFF.

The chain links TRBV5-6 to TRBJ2-5; 7 nucleotides match TRBD2. Losses at the gene ends were 3 bases for V and 9 bases for J; bases not matched to a gene: 17. Germline CDR1 reads SGHDT; CDR2 reads YYEEEE. The CDR3 runs 16 residues. CDR3 DNA: TGTGCCAGCAGCTCAGTTGGGACTATTTATCGGGAGGCCCAGTACTTC. It is translated as CASSSVGTIYREAQYF. Combining the CDR3 with reference TRBV5-6 and TRBJ2-5 gives the whole variable domain DAGVTQSPTHLIKTRGQQVTLRCSPKSGHDTVSWYQQALGQGPQFIFQYYEEEERQRGNFPDRFSGHQFPNYSSELNVNALLLGDSALYLCASSSVGTIYREAQYFGPGTRLLVL.

The chain carries TRBV19 and TRBJ2-7; 7 nucleotides line up with TRBD2. The CDR3 spans 16 residues. After removal of 5 bases from V and 0 bases from J, the junction contained 10 bases not matched to a gene. CDR1 is LNHDA and CDR2 is SQIVND in the germline V gene (reference sequence). CDR3 sequence: CASSPWGERDSYEQYF. The CDR3 nucleotides read TGTGCCAGTAGTCCTTGGGGGGAGCGGGACTCCTACGAGCAGTACTTC.

As DNA, the CDR3 is TGTGCCAGCTCGGAGGGATTCGAAGTTGGAGATACGCAGTATTTT. It specifies CASSEGFEVGDTQYF. V and J are TRBV18 and TRBJ2-3, with a weak D call TRBD2 (6 bases). In germline, CDR1 is KGHSH, CDR2 LQKENI. The germline V and J ends were trimmed by 6 bases and 5 bases, with 18 bases remaining between them. CDR3 length: 15 residues.

There are a few counts of this clone. V and J are TRBV30 and TRBJ1-2, with D possibly matching TRBD1 (6 bases). V lost 0 bases and J 5 bases, leaving 16 bases between the germline ends. Germline CDR1 GTSNPN, CDR2 SVGIG (reference sequence). This CDR3 is 15 amino acids long. DNA for the CDR3: TGTGCCTGGAGTGTGGGGGGGGCTTATACTTATGGCTACACCTTC. It is translated as CAWSVGGAYTYGYTF.

The rearrangement links TRBV25-1 to TRBJ1-2; D may be TRBD1 (6 bases). Deletions cut 5 bases from V and 8 bases from J, with 21 bases between. CDR3 length equals 15 residues. The germline V gene has CDR1 MGHDK and CDR2 SYGVNS. CDR3 sequence (DNA): TGTGCCAGCAGTACCTTGAGTCCCCAGGGGCAGGGCTACACCTTC. Translated: CASSTLSPQGQGYTF.